A selection of T cell receptor beta chains follows, all from one sample in a study of PD-1 blockade in classical Hodgkin lymphoma. The table came from immunoSEQ multiplex PCR; TCRdb's copy has only in-frame clones and leaves some out. The sample has about 7,100 clones, around 80% seen once; the top ten hold approximately 60%. Sequenced here: peripheral blood mononuclear cells (PBMCs), sampled at baseline. The source of these receptors is a human donor with classical Hodgkin lymphoma. CDR3s include the opening cysteine and the closing phenylalanine or tryptophan. Fields, in order: D gene, V gene, J gene, clone size, CDR3 protein, CDR3 DNA. D genes are given only for firm matches. Size is stated for part of the rows, as once, few or many counts, or as a class when the clone is expanded.

>TRBD1|TRBV19|TRBJ1-2|NA
CASSQPGQGYGYTF
TGTGCCAGTAGCCAACCTGGACAGGGGTACGGCTACACCTTC
>NA|TRBV18|TRBJ2-7|NA
CASTLAGSYEQYF
TGTGCCAGCACGTTGGCAGGTTCCTACGAGCAGTACTTC
>NA|TRBV19|TRBJ1-2|once
CASSPPFGRYGYTF
TGTGCCAGTAGCCCCCCGTTCGGCCGCTATGGCTACACCTTC
>NA|TRBV6-6|TRBJ1-4|NA
CASSPGNKNEKLFF
TGTGCCAGCAGTCCCGGGAACAAAAATGAAAAACTGTTTTTT
>NA|TRBV11-3|TRBJ1-3|NA
CASSHRGPPGNTIYF
TGTGCCAGCAGCCATAGGGGCCCCCCTGGAAACACCATATATTTT
>NA|TRBV2|TRBJ2-7|NA
CASSEELYEQYF
TGTGCCAGCAGTGAAGAACTTTACGAGCAGTACTTC
>NA|TRBV4-2|TRBJ2-1|NA
CASSQDVAFYNEQFF
TGTGCCAGCAGCCAAGATGTAGCATTCTACAATGAGCAGTTCTTC
>NA|TRBV4-1|TRBJ1-1|NA
CASSQAKDGRKAFF
TGCGCCAGCAGCCAGGCGAAAGACGGACGAAAAGCTTTCTTT
>NA|TRBV5-6|TRBJ2-3|NA
CASSPYYSTDTQYF
TGTGCCAGCAGCCCGTATTACAGCACAGATACGCAGTATTTT
>NA|TRBV6-1|TRBJ1-1|NA
CASSVSVNTEAFF
TGTGCCAGCAGTGTCAGCGTGAACACTGAAGCTTTCTTT